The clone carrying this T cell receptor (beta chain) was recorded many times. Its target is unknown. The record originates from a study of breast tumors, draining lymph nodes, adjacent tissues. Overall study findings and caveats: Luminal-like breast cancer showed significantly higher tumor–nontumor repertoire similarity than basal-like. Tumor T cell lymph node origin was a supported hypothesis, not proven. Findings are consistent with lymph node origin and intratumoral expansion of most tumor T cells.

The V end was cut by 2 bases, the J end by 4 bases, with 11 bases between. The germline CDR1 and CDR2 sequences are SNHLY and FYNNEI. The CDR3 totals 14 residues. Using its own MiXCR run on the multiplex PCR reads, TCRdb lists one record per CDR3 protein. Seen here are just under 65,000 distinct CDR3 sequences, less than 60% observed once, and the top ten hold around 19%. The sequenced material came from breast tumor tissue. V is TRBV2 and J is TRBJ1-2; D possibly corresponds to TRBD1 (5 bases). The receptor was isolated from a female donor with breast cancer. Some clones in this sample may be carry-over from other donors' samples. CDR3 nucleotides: TGTGCCAGCAGTGAATGGGGGGACGCCTATGGCTACACCTTC. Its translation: CASSEWGDAYGYTF.